A single T cell receptor beta chain is shown here with its context. This clonotype was picked up a small number of times. Its specific antigen is unknown. Base qualities were left out, and no much larger clone turns up one base away. This sample stems from a study of T cells in Graves' hyperthyroidism and ophthalmopathy (dated by TCRdb to between 2018 and 2021). For the wider study: Peripheral blood was collected at initial diagnosis, before any treatment. The approximately 90 discovery patients were randomly split 7:3 into training and test sets. TCR V-J signatures able to tell the groups apart were searched for in a discovery cohort of 100 patients, of whom about 40 had Graves' ophthalmopathy and 55 to 60 had stable Graves' hyperthyroidism. Once sampling was done, hyperthyroidism patients were given methimazole at a starting dose of 30 mg daily, whereas ophthalmopathy patients were given high-dose intravenous methylprednisolone. Thyroid tissue and blood T-cell repertoires from several Graves' hyperthyroidism patients were also compared in the study. Whether ophthalmopathy could be predicted prospectively was tested in an independent validation cohort made up of under 20 hyperthyroidism patients plus 17 patients who later progressed to ophthalmopathy. According to the paper, TCR Vbeta CDR3 sequencing was carried out on 135 peripheral blood samples, which came from under 50 ophthalmopathy, approximately 72 hyperthyroidism and about 17 progressor patients. What the work shows at the level of the full study, not this receptor alone: Most expanded thyroid clonotypes (frequency above 0.001) were also detected in blood, a finding suggesting that blood repertoires may reflect thyroid immune responses. No statistical method was used to fix the sample size in advance, and group allocation was not hidden from the investigators. Ophthalmopathy was separated from stable hyperthyroidism by a 13 V-J signature model, with just over 85% sensitivity and about 84% specificity obtained in cross-validation and 80%/75% obtained in testing. In validation, the model predicted progression to ophthalmopathy with approximately 71% sensitivity and 72.22% specificity, a median of around six months before onset.

For CDR1 and CDR2, the germline V gene lists MGHDK and SYGVNS. After removal of 4 bases from V and 3 bases from J, the junction retains 8 bases not matched to a gene. Including cysteine and phenylalanine, the CDR3 has 16 amino acids. Just CDR3 DNA is preserved here, 48 bases in frame from base 1. In the ophthalmopathy patients, disease was moderately to severely active, with a Clinical Activity Score of 3 or more, a NOSPECS grade of 4 or more, and a duration of less than 3 months. Patients with uncontrolled infections, other autoimmune diseases, pregnancy or lactation were excluded. Clinical symptoms, serum thyroxine and TRAb, thyroid ultrasound, and orbital computed tomography formed the basis for the diagnoses. PBMCs were separated from under 12 ml of fresh peripheral blood using Ficoll-Paque density gradient centrifugation. Trizol reagent was used to extract total RNA, and RNA quality was then checked on an Agilent 2100 Bioanalyzer.

The TCR beta CDR3 regions were amplified from RNA transcripts. For the first round of RT-PCR on the TCR CDR3, the HTBI primer set was used together with the Qiagen OneStep RT-PCR kit. The libraries were constructed in a second round of multiplex PCR and then size-selected and purified. Sequencing of the libraries was done on an Illumina HiSeq2000 using paired-end 100 bp reads. Under the source paper's analysis protocol: SOAPnuke was used to process the raw data, removing reads that contained adapters or uncalled bases, had a mean Phred below 15, or lacked an exact match to the constant primer or identifier. High-quality paired reads were merged using COPE v1.2.5, and each unique nucleotide sequence was defined as a clonotype. Clonotypes were aligned to IMGT TRBV, TRBD and TRBJ reference segments using MiTCR v1.1. Analysis was restricted to V-J combinations with a frequency above 0.0001, which covered roughly 99% of repertoires. A TCS score was defined as the ratio between F50 (clonal expansion) and ExV (chaos), using BLOSUM62-based TCRdist between CDR3 peptides within each V-J. Welch's t-statistics and random forest reduced just over 500 V-J features to fewer than 15, which were used in a naive Bayes classifier (R e1071). Through fastp at Q25 and MiXCR, TCRdb rebuilt clones from the public reads, retaining in-frame beta chains. Records with the same CDR3 protein are collapsed into one entry carrying the most frequent genes and DNA. V and J calls and clone size were set by TCRdb, not the authors. The sample table lists 250,000 to 350,000 distinct CDR3 sequences, 15% to 20% of them with a count of one. The ten largest make up over 45% of the sample.

Sequenced: blood. The chain is made from TRBV25-1 and TRBJ2-1, and 8 junction bases match TRBD2. This receptor was identified in a woman in her sixties or seventies with Graves' ophthalmopathy. The DNA sequence follows: TGTGCCAGCAGTGGCACCGGGACTAGTGTCTACAATGAGCAGTTCTTC. This is translated as CASSGTGTSVYNEQFF.